The rows below give T cell receptor beta chains drawn from one sample of a study of shared clonotypes between healthy human individuals. The method was immunoSEQ multiplex PCR; TCRdb's version includes in-frame clones alone and lacks a portion of them. The profile shows 1,500,000 or so clones, 97% to 99% of them singletons. The sample taken for sequencing was naive CD4+ T cells sorted from blood. These receptors came from a man aged 25-40 years in good health. The CDR3 runs from the conserved cysteine through the conserved F or W. The order of the fields is clone size, J gene, V gene, D gene, CDR3 protein, CDR3 DNA. D genes are given only for firm matches. A clone size is listed for some rows: how often the clone was seen (once, few, many), or a class if it is expanded.

.	TRBJ2-3	TRBV18	TRBD1	CASSPIPGQGSDTQYF	TGTGCCAGCTCACCGATCCCGGGACAGGGTTCAGATACGCAGTATTTT
.	TRBJ2-5	TRBV13	TRBD2	CASSIPAAGGGETQYF	TGTGCCAGCAGCATACCCGCAGCGGGAGGAGGAGAGACCCAGTACTTC
.	TRBJ1-2	TRBV6-1	.	CASSEVVGQGYPMNYGYTF	TGTGCCAGCAGTGAAGTGGTAGGGCAGGGATACCCTATGAACTATGGCTACACCTTC
.	TRBJ2-2	TRBV7-2	TRBD2	CASSLPSGRASTTGELFF	TGTGCCAGCAGCTTACCTAGCGGGAGGGCCTCTACGACCGGGGAGCTGTTTTTT
.	TRBJ1-4	TRBV29-1	.	CSATEATGSTLFF	TGCAGCGCCACCGAGGCAACTGGGTCTACTCTGTTTTTT
.	TRBJ2-3	TRBV5-4	.	CASSLDYSTDTQYF	TGTGCCAGCAGCTTGGATTACAGTACAGATACGCAGTATTTT
.	TRBJ2-5	TRBV7-8	.	CASSLFKGRQLRETQYF	TGTGCCAGCAGCTTATTTAAGGGGAGACAGCTACGCGAGACCCAGTACTTC
.	TRBJ1-4	TRBV2	TRBD1	CASSEAGGQGFF	TGTGCCAGCAGTGAAGCGGGGGGACAGGGTTTTTTT
once	TRBJ2-7	TRBV7-3	.	CASSLYVGYEQYF	TGTGCCAGCAGCTTATACGTGGGCTACGAGCAGTACTTC
.	TRBJ2-7	TRBV28	.	CASSLGYSYEQYF	TGTGCCAGCAGTTTAGGATACTCCTACGAGCAGTACTTC
once	TRBJ1-1	TRBV6-5	.	CASSPTLNTEAFF	TGTGCCAGCAGCCCCACTCTGAACACTGAAGCTTTCTTT
.	TRBJ1-4	TRBV25-1	TRBD1	CASSGRDRGLGGEKLFF	TGTGCCAGCAGTGGCCGGGACAGGGGGTTGGGGGGTGAAAAACTGTTTTTT
.	TRBJ2-2	TRBV7-9	.	CASSAMDGELFF	TGTGCCAGCAGCGCTATGGACGGGGAGCTGTTTTTT
.	TRBJ2-7	TRBV18	.	CASSGNLRSLSYEQYF	TGTGCCAGCTCAGGCAATTTGAGGAGCCTCTCCTACGAGCAGTACTTC
once	TRBJ1-2	TRBV5-6	TRBD1	CASSPGDRSFQGYTF	TGTGCCAGCAGCCCCGGGGACAGGTCCTTTCAGGGCTACACCTTC
.	TRBJ2-5	TRBV6-5	.	CASSRTQETQYF	TGTGCCAGCAGTCGAACCCAAGAGACCCAGTACTTC
once	TRBJ1-1	TRBV5-1	.	CASSEGQGNTEAFF	TGCGCCAGCAGTGAGGGGCAGGGGAACACTGAAGCTTTCTTT
.	TRBJ2-7	TRBV7-8	TRBD2	CASSSSSGSIYEQYF	TGTGCCAGCAGCTCAAGTAGCGGGAGCATCTACGAGCAGTACTTC
.	TRBJ2-1	TRBV18	.	CASSPLTLSDEQFF	TGTGCCAGCTCACCACTAACTTTAAGCGATGAGCAGTTCTTC
.	TRBJ1-2	TRBV5-4	.	CASARDIGGYTF	TGTGCCAGCGCTCGGGATATAGGCGGCTACACCTTC
.	TRBJ2-1	TRBV18	TRBD2	CASSPGASGSYNEQFF	TGTGCCAGCTCACCAGGGGCTAGCGGGAGCTACAATGAGCAGTTCTTC
.	TRBJ1-5	TRBV4-1	.	CASSAGLNQPQHF	TGCGCCAGCAGCGCAGGGCTCAATCAGCCCCAGCATTTT
.	TRBJ2-6	TRBV9	.	CASSVIPGANVLTF	TGTGCCAGCAGCGTAATCCCAGGGGCCAACGTCCTGACTTTC
.	TRBJ2-4	TRBV18	TRBD2	CASSPVGRAAKNIQYF	TGTGCCAGCTCACCGGTCGGGAGGGCGGCCAAAAACATTCAGTACTTC
.	TRBJ2-3	TRBV5-8	TRBD2	CASSLRARWREGTDTQYF	TGTGCCAGCAGCTTGAGGGCTCGCTGGCGGGAGGGCACAGATACGCAGTATTTT
once	TRBJ2-7	TRBV4-3	.	CASSQDSVASSYEQYF	TGCGCCAGCAGCCAAGATTCAGTCGCTAGCTCCTACGAGCAGTACTTC
.	TRBJ1-4	TRBV25-1	.	CASSEFRGGDTREKLFF	TGTGCCAGCAGTGAATTTCGAGGAGGGGACACCCGGGAAAAACTGTTTTTT